This T cell receptor (beta chain) was sequenced during a study of T cell responses to AZD1222 COVID-19 vaccine. Whole-study findings and limits: All repertoire sampling was performed exclusively after the peak T cell response. Donors were largely white British and mainly female; clonal diversity was possibly underestimated.

With regard to this clone: Its antigen is not known.

The repertoire was sequenced with immunoSEQ multiplex PCR; TCRdb's copy has only in-frame clones and lacks some. The data show around 130,000 clones, roughly 92% seen once. The TCR comes from an adult in good health. Sequences were derived from peripheral blood, sampled on day 0 of AZD1222 vaccination.

The CDR3 loop is CASEDSHRTGELFF. CDR3 nucleotide sequence: TGTGCCAGCGAGGACAGCCACAGGACCGGGGAGCTGTTTTTT. This chain links TRBV6-5 with TRBJ2-2; a weak D match, TRBD1 (6 bases). This CDR3 contains 14 residues. V lost 8 bases and J 5 bases, leaving 15 bases between the germline ends. Germline-derived CDR1 and CDR2 are MNHEY and SVGAGI.